A selection of T cell receptor beta chains follows, all from one sample in a study of molecular identifiers for immune sequencing clone quantification. TCRdb reprocessed the PCR reads via MiXCR and lists one record per CDR3 protein. Here the sample spans around 460,000 distinct CDR3 sequences, 20% to 25% being singletons. The sample was naive CD8+ T cells from blood, with Jurkat cell RNA spiked in. These TCRs come from a human donor in good health. Some libraries in this study had Jurkat cell RNA spiked in. Each CDR3 is given with its conserved first and last residue.

TRBV7-9,CASSPGDLTYNEQFF
TRBV5-1,CASTSYSGSTDTQYF
TRBV11-2,CASSLGAGAGELFF
TRBV20-1,CSVPWNTEAFF
TRBV6-2/TRBV6-3,CASSYDGTGGNWEQYF
TRBV24-1,CATSDLLDNEQFF
TRBV6-2/TRBV6-3,CASSYGAGVTYEQYF
TRBV12-3/TRBV12-4,CASSLFGTSGGKEQFF
TRBV25-1,CASSEYAGGLAGELFF
TRBV2,CASSWTSGTDTQYF
TRBV3-1,CASSQIGQGYEQYF
TRBV12-3/TRBV12-4,CASSFEDRLHTGELFF
TRBV9,CASSVEAEGTEAFF
TRBV2,CASRPQGAGAQHF
TRBV18,CASSPNTFVGGYEQYF
TRBV2,CASSPGQLDEKLFF
TRBV20-1,CSARQGPTSTDTQYF
TRBV6-5,CAGSFGQGRSRAFF
TRBV28,CAGTLGEGREETQYF
TRBV12-3/TRBV12-4,CASSLSGYDQPQHF
TRBV6-5,CASSYSAGGLNTEAFF
TRBV6-5,CASSEDGFPYEQYF
TRBV29-1,CSVSRGNEKLFF
TRBV9,CASSVWSGEYQETQYF